This T cell receptor (beta chain) emerged from a study of human T cells and chemical hapten exposure. The library attached unique molecular identifiers to individual cDNA molecules. Source study methods: Across samples, TCR counts had a median of 95,638 and ranged from about 20,000 to 690,600. Using its own MiXCR run on the RACE reads, TCRdb lists one record per CDR3 protein. For this entry, the V and J calls and clone size follow TCRdb and not the study's own pipeline. This table has more than 35,000 distinct CDR3 sequences, about 3.7% appearing once. CDR1 is SGHRS and CDR2 is YFSETQ in the germline V gene. Trimming took 0 bases from V and 4 from J, leaving 14 bases between them. This CDR3 spans 17 amino acids. This clonotype was observed many times. No antigen is known for it. Sample time point: healthy volunteer bleed at 6 weeks. Researchers extracted total RNA from unfractionated whole blood. Study-wide findings and caveats: DPC sensitization did not alter TCRs above 1 in 1000 frequency.

Sequencing was carried out using whole blood. The rearrangement uses TRBV5-1 and TRBJ2-6; D is perhaps TRBD1 or TRBD2 (5 bases each). The receptor's source is a human donor in good health. Some clones in this sample may be carry-over from other donors' samples. The CDR3 is CASSLVSAGDGANVLTF. CDR3 in DNA: TGCGCCAGCAGCTTGGTGTCGGCCGGGGACGGGGCCAACGTCCTGACTTTC.